The entry that follows covers one T cell receptor (beta chain) sequence. The sample belongs to a study of blood T cell repertoires in COVID-19. Study in general: Samples representing acute and convalescent COVID-19 were sourced from the United States, Italy and Spain. PBMCs, B-cell-depleted T cells, or T cells provided the cDNA or gDNA that made up the material.

The germline V gene encodes CDR1 SGHNT and CDR2 YYREEE (reference sequence). Trimming removed 0 bases from V and 5 bases from J, with 14 bases in between. The CDR3 loop spans 15 amino acids. Per the original data handling: Estimated nucleated cell counts came from reference gene primer amplification. The data were produced by immunoSEQ multiplex PCR, yet TCRdb's version contains in-frame clones alone and is incomplete. The DNA gave D and trimming, while V, J and clone size come from that table. The table records 150,000 to 200,000 clones, more than 85% of them present only once. The TCR sequence derives from a man younger than 30 with acute or convalescent COVID-19. The sample consisted of peripheral blood. V and J are TRBV5-4 and TRBJ2-5, with TRBD1 as a possible D gene (5 bases). CDR3: CASSLALGDGETQYF. In nucleotides, the CDR3 is TGTGCCAGCAGCTTGGCCTTAGGGGATGGGGAGACCCAGTACTTC.